Listed below are T cell receptor beta chains from one sample, sequenced in a study of blood T cell repertoires in COVID-19. Sequencing used immunoSEQ multiplex PCR; TCRdb keeps in-frame clones, though not all of them. The sample has some 180,000 clones; around 82% are singletons. Sample: PBMCs or T cells enriched from blood (not recorded which). Receptor source: a woman aged 60 to 75 with acute COVID-19. The CDR3 runs from the conserved cysteine through the conserved F or W. The order of the fields is J gene, D gene, clone size, V gene, CDR3 protein, CDR3 DNA. D genes are given only for firm matches. The listing skips clone size in some rows; elsewhere it reads once, few, many or a size class.

>TRBJ2-3|NA|NA|TRBV18
CASSPRVFPSTDTQYF
TGTGCCAGCTCACCCAGGGTTTTCCCTAGCACAGATACGCAGTATTTT
>TRBJ2-1|TRBD2|once|TRBV29-1
CSVLTSGSGYEQFF
TGCAGCGTTTTGACTAGCGGGAGTGGTTATGAGCAGTTCTTC
>TRBJ2-5|TRBD2|NA|TRBV19
CASSIAGGMKTQYF
TGTGCCAGTAGTATAGCGGGGGGGATGAAGACCCAGTACTTC
>TRBJ1-1|NA|NA|TRBV15
CATSRDRRDTEAFF
TGTGCCACCAGCAGAGATCGACGGGACACTGAAGCTTTCTTT
>TRBJ1-2|TRBD1|NA|TRBV30
CAWSARGQGLYGYTF
TGTGCCTGGAGTGCAAGGGGACAGGGGCTTTATGGCTACACCTTC
>TRBJ1-5|NA|once|TRBV28
CASSSGGPGQPQHF
TGTGCCAGCAGTTCCGGGGGTCCCGGTCAGCCCCAGCATTTT
>TRBJ2-7|NA|NA|TRBV6-5
CASSLLLRDRNEQYF
TGTGCCAGCAGTTTACTCCTTCGGGATCGGAACGAGCAGTACTTC
>TRBJ2-3|TRBD2|NA|TRBV30
CAWSAPGGFSTDTQYF
TGTGCCTGGAGCGCCCCGGGGGGATTTAGCACAGATACGCAGTATTTT
>TRBJ1-5|NA|once|TRBV19
CASSGQGGNQPQHF
TGTGCCAGTAGTGGGCAGGGCGGCAATCAGCCCCAGCATTTT
>TRBJ1-1|TRBD1|NA|TRBV10-1
CASSVTGGTEAFF
TGCGCCAGCAGCGTGACAGGGGGCACTGAAGCTTTCTTT
>TRBJ2-1|TRBD1|NA|TRBV7-2
CASSSGPGTGTEQFF
TGTGCCAGCAGCTCCGGGCCCGGGACAGGGACTGAGCAGTTCTTC
>TRBJ2-1|TRBD2|NA|TRBV7-2
CASRKLAGHNEQFF
TGTGCCAGCAGGAAACTAGCGGGTCACAATGAGCAGTTCTTC
>TRBJ1-5|NA|NA|TRBV20-1
CSAIEDSLLGPQHF
TGCAGTGCTATTGAGGACAGCTTACTAGGGCCCCAGCATTTT
>TRBJ1-5|TRBD1|NA|TRBV4-3
CASSQDRGTVQPQHF
TGCGCCAGCAGCCAGGACAGGGGTACGGTTCAGCCCCAGCATTTT
>TRBJ2-2|TRBD2|NA|TRBV4-1
CASSPLRTSVWAGELFF
TGCGCCAGCAGCCCTCTTAGGACTAGCGTTTGGGCCGGGGAGCTGTTTTTT
>TRBJ2-3|NA|NA|TRBV19
CASQGADTQYF
TGTGCCAGCCAGGGCGCAGATACGCAGTATTTT
>TRBJ2-5|TRBD2|NA|TRBV3-1/TRBV3-2
CASSQDWGLAGAETQYF
TGTGCCAGCAGCCAAGACTGGGGACTAGCGGGGGCTGAGACCCAGTACTTC
>TRBJ2-4|NA|NA|TRBV7-9
CASSFEEGKNIQYF
TGTGCCAGCAGCTTTGAAGAGGGCAAAAACATTCAGTACTTC
>TRBJ1-1|TRBD1|NA|TRBV27
CASSLLSPGTANTEAFF
TGTGCCAGCAGTTTATTGAGTCCCGGGACAGCAAACACTGAAGCTTTCTTT
>TRBJ1-4|TRBD1|NA|TRBV27
CASSWDSATNEKLFF
TGTGCCAGCAGCTGGGACAGCGCAACTAATGAAAAACTGTTTTTT
>TRBJ2-1|NA|NA|TRBV6-5
CASSSHQGEQFF
TGTGCCAGCAGTTCCCATCAGGGTGAGCAGTTCTTC
>TRBJ1-4|TRBD1|NA|TRBV19
CASSIPGQGANEKLFF
TGTGCCAGTAGTATACCGGGACAGGGGGCGAATGAAAAACTGTTTTTT
>TRBJ1-2|NA|once|TRBV11-2
CASSIGSSSFYGYTF
TGTGCCAGCAGCATAGGTAGCAGTTCCTTCTATGGCTACACCTTC
>TRBJ2-3|TRBD2|once|TRBV4-1
CASSQDLGTSIPTQYF
TGCGCCAGCAGCCAAGACCTGGGGACTAGCATTCCTACGCAGTATTTT
>TRBJ1-1|NA|NA|TRBV12-3/TRBV12-4
CASSHYMNTEAFF
TGTGCCAGCAGTCATTACATGAACACTGAAGCTTTCTTT
>TRBJ1-2|NA|few|TRBV4-3
CASSQDVGGYGYTF
TGCGCCAGCAGCCAAGACGTGGGGGGCTATGGCTACACCTTC
>TRBJ1-2|NA|NA|TRBV27
CASRGRFGYTF
TGTGCCAGCAGGGGGCGGTTCGGCTACACCTTC
>TRBJ2-2|TRBD1|NA|TRBV5-4
CASSLRPYRDRNTGELFF
TGTGCCAGCAGCTTGCGACCCTACCGGGACAGGAACACCGGGGAGCTGTTTTTT
>TRBJ2-3|TRBD1|NA|TRBV7-8
CASSLGTGSTDTQYF
TGTGCCAGCAGCTTAGGGACAGGGAGCACAGATACGCAGTATTTT
>TRBJ1-1|NA|once|TRBV3-1/TRBV3-2
CASSPGQMNTEAFF
TGTGCCAGCAGCCCTGGACAGATGAACACTGAAGCTTTCTTT
>TRBJ2-3|TRBD2|NA|TRBV5-4
CASSVRGVGDTQYF
TGTGCCAGCAGCGTACGGGGGGTCGGGGATACGCAGTATTTT
>TRBJ1-2|TRBD1|once|TRBV6-2/TRBV6-3
CASSYRGRVYGYTF
TGTGCCAGCAGTTACAGGGGGCGCGTCTATGGCTACACCTTC
>TRBJ2-7|NA|few|TRBV5-5
CASSQLVGTATYEQYF
TGTGCCAGCAGCCAGCTTGTTGGGACTGCTACCTACGAGCAGTACTTC
>TRBJ2-7|NA|NA|TRBV19
CASSTGQRAEQYF
TGTGCCAGTAGTACCGGGCAGAGGGCCGAGCAGTACTTC
>TRBJ2-7|NA|many|TRBV19
CASSISVSTSYEQYF
TGTGCCAGTAGTATCTCTGTCAGTACCTCCTACGAGCAGTACTTC
>TRBJ2-1|TRBD2|NA|TRBV11-2
CASSSGLAGGYNEQFF
TGTGCCAGCAGCTCAGGACTAGCGGGAGGGTACAATGAGCAGTTCTTC
>TRBJ1-5|TRBD1|NA|TRBV28
CASSQGVKGNQPQHF
TGTGCCAGCAGTCAGGGGGTCAAGGGAAATCAGCCCCAGCATTTT
>TRBJ2-2|TRBD2|NA|TRBV5-5
CASSSPGGMALRGTGELFF
TGTGCCAGCAGCTCTCCGGGGGGGATGGCGCTTCGAGGAACCGGGGAGCTGTTTTTT
>TRBJ1-2|NA|few|TRBV7-9
CASSPAQGGYTF
TGTGCCAGCAGCCCAGCGCAGGGTGGCTACACCTTC